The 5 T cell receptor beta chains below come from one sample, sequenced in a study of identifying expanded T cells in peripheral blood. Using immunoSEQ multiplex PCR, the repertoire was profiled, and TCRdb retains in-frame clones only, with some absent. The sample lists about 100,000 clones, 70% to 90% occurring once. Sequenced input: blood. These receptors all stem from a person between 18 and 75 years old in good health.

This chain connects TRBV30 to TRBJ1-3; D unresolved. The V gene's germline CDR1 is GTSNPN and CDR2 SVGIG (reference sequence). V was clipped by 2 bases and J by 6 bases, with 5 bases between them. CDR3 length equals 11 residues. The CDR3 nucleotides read TGTGCCTGGAGTATTGAAAACACCATATATTTT. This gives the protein CAWSIENTIYF.

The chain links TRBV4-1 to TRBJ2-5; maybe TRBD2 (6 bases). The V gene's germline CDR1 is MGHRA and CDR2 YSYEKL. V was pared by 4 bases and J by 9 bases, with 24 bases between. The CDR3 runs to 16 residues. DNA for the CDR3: TGCGCCAGCAGCCCAGAGAATCCGGGACTCCTGTCGGCCCAGTACTTC. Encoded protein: CASSPENPGLLSAQYF.

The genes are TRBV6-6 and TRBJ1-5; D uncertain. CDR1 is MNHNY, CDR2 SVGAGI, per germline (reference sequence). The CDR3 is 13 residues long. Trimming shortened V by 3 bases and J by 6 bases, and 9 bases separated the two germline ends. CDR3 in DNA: TGTGCCAGCAGTTATGGGAAGGGTCAGCCCCAGCATTTT. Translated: CASSYGKGQPQHF.

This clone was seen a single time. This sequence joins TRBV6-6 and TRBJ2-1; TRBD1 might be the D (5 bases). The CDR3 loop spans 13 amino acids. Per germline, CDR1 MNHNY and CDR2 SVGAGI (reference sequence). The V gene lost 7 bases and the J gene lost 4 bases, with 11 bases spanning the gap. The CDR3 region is CASTLDTYNEQFF. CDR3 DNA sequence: TGTGCCAGCACCCTGGACACGTACAATGAGCAGTTCTTC.

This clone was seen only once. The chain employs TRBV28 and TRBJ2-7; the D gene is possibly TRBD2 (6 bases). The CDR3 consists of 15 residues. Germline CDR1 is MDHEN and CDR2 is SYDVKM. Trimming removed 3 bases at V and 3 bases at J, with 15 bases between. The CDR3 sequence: CASSFPGGGIYEQYF. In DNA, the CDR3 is TGTGCCAGCAGTTTCCCAGGAGGCGGGATCTACGAGCAGTACTTC. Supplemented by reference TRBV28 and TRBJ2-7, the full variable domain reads DVKVTQSSRYLVKRTGEKVFLECVQDMDHENMFWYRQDPGLGLRLIYFSYDVKMKEKGDIPEGYSVSREKKERFSLILESASTNQTSMYLCASSFPGGGIYEQYFGPGTRLTVT.